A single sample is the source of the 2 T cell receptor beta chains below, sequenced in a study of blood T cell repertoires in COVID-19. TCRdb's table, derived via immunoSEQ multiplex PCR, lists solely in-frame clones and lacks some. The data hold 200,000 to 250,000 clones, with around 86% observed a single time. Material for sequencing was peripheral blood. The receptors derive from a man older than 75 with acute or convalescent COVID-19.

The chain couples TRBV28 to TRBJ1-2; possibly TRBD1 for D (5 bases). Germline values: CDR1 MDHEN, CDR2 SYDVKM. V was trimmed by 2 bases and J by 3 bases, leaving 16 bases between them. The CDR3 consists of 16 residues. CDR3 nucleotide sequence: TGTGCCAGCAGTTTACTGGCAGGGTATACGGACTATGGCTACACCTTC. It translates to CASSLLAGYTDYGYTF.

CDR3 in amino acids: CASSQEKAVSYEQYF. DNA of the CDR3: TGTGCCAGCAGCCAAGAGAAAGCCGTCTCCTACGAGCAGTACTTC. The rearrangement uses TRBV4-2 and TRBJ2-7; D remains ambiguous. The CDR3 loop spans 15 amino acids. CDR1 is LGHNA, CDR2 YNFKEQ, per germline. Deletions cut 0 bases from V and 0 bases from J, with 9 bases between.